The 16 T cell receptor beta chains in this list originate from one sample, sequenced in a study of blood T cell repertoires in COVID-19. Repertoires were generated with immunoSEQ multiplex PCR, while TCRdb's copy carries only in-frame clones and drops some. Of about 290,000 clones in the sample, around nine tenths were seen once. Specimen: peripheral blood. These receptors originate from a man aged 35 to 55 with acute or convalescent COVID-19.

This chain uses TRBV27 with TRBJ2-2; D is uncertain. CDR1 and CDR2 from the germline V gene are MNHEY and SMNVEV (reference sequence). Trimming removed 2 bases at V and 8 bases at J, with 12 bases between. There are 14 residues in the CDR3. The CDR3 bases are TGTGCCAGCAGTTTAGGGCAGTACATAGGGGAGCTGTTTTTT. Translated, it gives CASSLGQYIGELFF.

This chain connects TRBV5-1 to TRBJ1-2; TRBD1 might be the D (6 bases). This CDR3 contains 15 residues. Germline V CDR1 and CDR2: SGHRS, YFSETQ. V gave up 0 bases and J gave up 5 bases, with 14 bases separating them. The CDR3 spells CASSLAGTQGYGYTF. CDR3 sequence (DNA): TGCGCCAGCAGCTTGGCCGGCACCCAGGGGTATGGCTACACCTTC.

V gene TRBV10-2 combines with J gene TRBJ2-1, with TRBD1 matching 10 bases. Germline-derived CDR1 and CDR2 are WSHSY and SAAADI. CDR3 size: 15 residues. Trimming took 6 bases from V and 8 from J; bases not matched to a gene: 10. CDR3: CASRSPGQGFHEQFF. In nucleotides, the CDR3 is TGCGCCAGCAGGTCTCCGGGACAGGGGTTCCATGAGCAGTTCTTC.

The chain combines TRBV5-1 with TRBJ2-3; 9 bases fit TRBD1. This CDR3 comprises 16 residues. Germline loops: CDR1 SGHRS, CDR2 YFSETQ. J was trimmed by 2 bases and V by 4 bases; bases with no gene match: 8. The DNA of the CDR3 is TGCGCCAGCAGCACCCTACAGGGGGCGATCACAGATACGCAGTATTTT. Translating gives CASSTLQGAITDTQYF.

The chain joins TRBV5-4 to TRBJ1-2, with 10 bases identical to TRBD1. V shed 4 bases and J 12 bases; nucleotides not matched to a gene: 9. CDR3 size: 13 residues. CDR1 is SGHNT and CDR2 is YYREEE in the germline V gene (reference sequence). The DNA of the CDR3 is TGTGCCAGCAGCCTTGGGGACAGGGGCGCCGACACCTTC. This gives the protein CASSLGDRGADTF.

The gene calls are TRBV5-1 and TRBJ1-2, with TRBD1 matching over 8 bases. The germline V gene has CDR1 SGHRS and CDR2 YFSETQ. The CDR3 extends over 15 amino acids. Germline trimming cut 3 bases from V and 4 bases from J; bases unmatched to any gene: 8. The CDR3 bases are TGCGCCAGCAGCTGGGGATCAGGGGGCACCTATGGCTACACCTTC. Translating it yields CASSWGSGGTYGYTF.

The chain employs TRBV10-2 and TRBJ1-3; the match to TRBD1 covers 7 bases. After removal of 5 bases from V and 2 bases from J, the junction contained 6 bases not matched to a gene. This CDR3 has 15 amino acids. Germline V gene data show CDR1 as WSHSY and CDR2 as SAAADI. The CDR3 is CASSSNGQAGNTIYF. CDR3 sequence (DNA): TGCGCCAGCAGTTCGAACGGACAGGCTGGAAACACCATATATTTT.

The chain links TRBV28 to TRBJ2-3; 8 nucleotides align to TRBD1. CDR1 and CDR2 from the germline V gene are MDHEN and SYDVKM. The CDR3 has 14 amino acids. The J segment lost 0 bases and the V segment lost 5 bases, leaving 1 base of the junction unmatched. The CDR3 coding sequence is TGTGCCAGCAGTACAGGGGGAAGCACAGATACGCAGTATTTT. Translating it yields CASSTGGSTDTQYF.

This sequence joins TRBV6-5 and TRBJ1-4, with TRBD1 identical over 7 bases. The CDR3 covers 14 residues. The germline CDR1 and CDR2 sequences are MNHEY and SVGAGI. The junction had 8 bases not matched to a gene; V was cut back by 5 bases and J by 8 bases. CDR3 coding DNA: TGTGCCAGCAGTATTACAGGGGTAAACGAAAAACTGTTTTTT. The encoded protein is CASSITGVNEKLFF.

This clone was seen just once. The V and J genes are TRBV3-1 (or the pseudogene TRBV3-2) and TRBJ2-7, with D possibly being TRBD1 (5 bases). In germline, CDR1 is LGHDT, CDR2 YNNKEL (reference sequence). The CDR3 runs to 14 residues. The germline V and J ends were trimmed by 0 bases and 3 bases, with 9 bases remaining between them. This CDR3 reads CASSQEGLGYEQYF. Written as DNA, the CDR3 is TGTGCCAGCAGCCAAGAGGGGCTGGGCTACGAGCAGTACTTC.

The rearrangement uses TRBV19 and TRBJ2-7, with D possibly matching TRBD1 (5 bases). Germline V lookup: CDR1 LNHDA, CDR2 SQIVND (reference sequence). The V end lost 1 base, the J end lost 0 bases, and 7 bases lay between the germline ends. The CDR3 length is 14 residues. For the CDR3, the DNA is TGTGCCAGTAGTATAGGCACAGGCTCCTACGAGCAGTACTTC. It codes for CASSIGTGSYEQYF.

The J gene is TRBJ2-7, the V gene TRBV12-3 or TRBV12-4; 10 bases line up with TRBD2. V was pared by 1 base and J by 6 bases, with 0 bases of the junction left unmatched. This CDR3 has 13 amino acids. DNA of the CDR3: TGTGCCAGCAGTTTAGAGCGGGGGGGCGAGCAGTACTTC. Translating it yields CASSLERGGEQYF.

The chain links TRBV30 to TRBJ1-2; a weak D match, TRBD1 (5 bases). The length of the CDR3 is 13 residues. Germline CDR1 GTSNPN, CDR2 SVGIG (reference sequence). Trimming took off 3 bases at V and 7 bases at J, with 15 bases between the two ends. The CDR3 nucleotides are TGTGCCTGGAGACCACAGACAGTGGGTGGCTACACCTTC. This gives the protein CAWRPQTVGGYTF.

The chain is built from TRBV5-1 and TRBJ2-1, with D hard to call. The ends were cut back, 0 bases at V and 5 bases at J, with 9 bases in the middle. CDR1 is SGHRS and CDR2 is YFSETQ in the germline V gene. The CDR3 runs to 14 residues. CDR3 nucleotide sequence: TGCGCCAGCAGCTTGGGGGTTCAGGACAATGAGCAGTTCTTC. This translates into CASSLGVQDNEQFF.

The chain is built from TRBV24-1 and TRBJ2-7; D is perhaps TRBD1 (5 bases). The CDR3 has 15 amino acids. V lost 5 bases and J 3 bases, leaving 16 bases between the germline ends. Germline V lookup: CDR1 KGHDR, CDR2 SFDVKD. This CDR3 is CATSGPSQGDYEQYF. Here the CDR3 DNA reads TGTGCCACCAGTGGCCCAAGCCAGGGTGACTACGAGCAGTACTTC.

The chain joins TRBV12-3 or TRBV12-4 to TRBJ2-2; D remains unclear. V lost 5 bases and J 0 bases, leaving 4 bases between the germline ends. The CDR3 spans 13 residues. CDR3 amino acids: CASSHTNTGELFF. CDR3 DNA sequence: TGTGCCAGCAGTCACACGAACACCGGGGAGCTGTTTTTT.